The 20 T cell receptor beta chains reported below all come from one sample, sequenced in a study. TCRdb used MiXCR to reprocess the RT-PCR reads, holding one entry per CDR3 protein. Altogether 550,000 to 750,000 distinct CDR3 sequences are present, approximately 15% being singletons, with the ten largest covering around 3.3%. Sequences were obtained from memory CD4+ T cells from blood. The receptors were gathered from a female donor in good health, serving as a healthy control.

This clonotype has a count of ten or more. The V gene is TRBV20-1, the J gene TRBJ2-1, with 13 positions matching TRBD2. Germline V gives CDR1 DFQATT, CDR2 SNEGSKA (reference sequence). The CDR3 contains 16 residues. After removal of 2 bases from V and 2 bases from J, the junction contained 3 bases not matched to a gene. CDR3 bases: TGCAGTGCTAGACCGGGGACTAGCGGGACCTACAATGAGCAGTTCTTC. Translation: CSARPGTSGTYNEQFF.

The chain couples TRBV20-1 to TRBJ2-7; 7 bases map to TRBD2. CDR1 is DFQATT and CDR2 is SNEGSKA in the germline V gene (reference sequence). The CDR3 is 18 amino acids. J gave up 6 bases and V 5 bases, and 25 bases lay outside the gene matches. The CDR3 here is CSAGASDILAANRGEQYF. The CDR3 DNA is TGCAGTGCTGGGGCCAGCGACATTCTAGCGGCAAACAGAGGCGAGCAGTACTTC.

The chain recombines TRBV30 with TRBJ1-1; tentative D call: TRBD1 (5 bases). Germline loops: CDR1 GTSNPN, CDR2 SVGIG (reference sequence). CDR3 size: 15 residues. V dropped 1 base and J dropped 1 base, with 13 bases sitting between them. CDR3 protein: CAWSAGYHANTEAFF. The CDR3 DNA follows: TGTGCCTGGAGTGCAGGGTACCATGCGAACACTGAAGCTTTCTTT.

This clonotype was counted a few times. J is TRBJ1-4 and V is TRBV3-2; TRBD1, the table's D call, lacks a check against the DNA. TRBV3-2 is a known pseudogene. The CDR3 covers 15 residues. The CDR3 sequence is CASSLHRGKNEKLFF. The CDR3 nucleotides are TGTGCCAGCAGCCTTCACAGGGGGAAAAACGAAAAACTGTTTTTT.

The rearrangement uses TRBV12-3 or TRBV12-4 and TRBJ2-7; unclear D gene. V lost 9 bases and J 3 bases, leaving 9 bases between the germline ends. The CDR3 length is 11 residues. CDR3 coding DNA: TGTGCCAGTACCTTGGGCTACGAGCAGTACTTC. Residues: CASTLGYEQYF.

This clonotype was counted at least ten times. V is TRBV7-2 and J is TRBJ2-5; D may correspond to TRBD1 or TRBD2 (6 bases each). The length of the CDR3 is 16 residues. CDR1 is SGHTA and CDR2 is FQGNSA in the germline V gene. V lost 3 bases and J lost 4, with 18 bases in between. This chain's CDR3 is CASSFVGGDNRETQYF. In DNA, the CDR3 is TGTGCCAGCAGCTTTGTAGGCGGGGACAACCGAGAGACCCAGTACTTC.

This clonotype was seen at least ten times. This chain uses TRBV20-1 with TRBJ2-7, with 12 positions matching TRBD2. From germline, CDR1 is DFQATT and CDR2 SNEGSKA (reference sequence). The CDR3 has 13 residues. The V and J ends lost 8 bases and 3 bases, in that order; junction bases with no gene match: 5. The CDR3 here is CSPQTSGSYEQYF. The CDR3 coding sequence is TGCAGTCCTCAGACTAGCGGGAGCTACGAGCAGTACTTC.

The CDR3 coding sequence is TGTGCCAGCAGCTTTCTGGCGGGAGAGGGGACCGGGGAGCTGTTTTTT. Its translation: CASSFLAGEGTGELFF. The chain combines TRBV7-9 with TRBJ2-2; 7 bases align to TRBD2. CDR1 and CDR2 from the germline V gene are SEHNR and FQNEAQ (reference sequence). The V segment lost 3 bases and the J segment 5 bases; nucleotides outside the gene matches: 9. This CDR3 contains 16 residues. Supplemented by reference TRBV7-9 and TRBJ2-2, the full variable domain reads DTGVSQNPRHKITKRGQNVTFRCDPISEHNRLYWYRQTLGQGPEFLTYFQNEAQLEKSRLLSDRFSAERPKGSFSTLEIQRTEQGDSAMYLCASSFLAGEGTGELFFGEGSRLTVL.

The chain uses TRBV7-9 and TRBJ2-5, with 9 bases identical to TRBD2. V lost 6 bases to trimming and J lost 2 bases; unmatched junction nucleotides: 10. The CDR3 covers 16 residues. Germline V lookup: CDR1 SEHNR, CDR2 FQNEAQ (reference sequence). The CDR3 DNA follows: TGTGCCAGCAGGATGGGGGGAGCGGGAGGACAAGAGACCCAGTACTTC. Translating it yields CASRMGGAGGQETQYF.

This sequence joins TRBV6-1 and TRBJ2-1; D might be TRBD1 or TRBD2, each matching 5 bases. The CDR3 runs 18 residues. Per germline, CDR1 MNHNS and CDR2 SASEGT. Between the trimmed V and J ends, which lost 11 bases and 0 bases, there was a span of 26 bases. The CDR3 protein is CACHSVLGERGSYNEQFF. CDR3 nucleotides: TGTGCCTGCCATTCCGTATTAGGAGAGAGGGGCTCCTACAATGAGCAGTTCTTC.

This clonotype was counted between two and nine times. The rearrangement joins TRBV5-1 to TRBJ1-2; the D gene is possibly TRBD1 (5 bases). The CDR3 is 16 amino acids. Germline V gene lookup returns CDR1 SGHRS and CDR2 YFSETQ. Trimming removed 2 bases at V and 4 bases at J, with 18 bases between. The CDR3 loop reads CASSFQWGGEAYGYTF. The CDR3 DNA sequence: TGCGCCAGCAGCTTTCAATGGGGAGGGGAAGCCTATGGCTACACCTTC.

Comments on this clonotype: A much larger clone differs from this one at a single base, so this may be a read error. The V call is TRBV5-4, the J call TRBJ2-7; TRBD2 agrees at 10 bases. Germline V lookup: CDR1 SGHNT, CDR2 YYREEE (reference sequence). The CDR3 spans 15 residues. CDR3 sequence reads: CASSVSSGSTYEKYF. The CDR3 DNA follows: TGTGCCAGCAGTGTTTCTAGCGGGAGTACCTACGAGAAGTACTTC. The full variable domain, rest sourced from reference TRBV5-4 and TRBJ2-7, is ETGVTQSPTHLIKTRGQQVTLRCSSQSGHNTVSWYQQALGQGPQFIFQYYREEENGRGNFPPRFSGLQFPNYSSELNVNALELDDSALYLCASSVSSGSTYEKYFGPGTRLTVT.

This clonotype was seen many times. The V gene is TRBV20-1, the J gene TRBJ2-5; no firm D call. Deletions cut 6 bases from V and 0 bases from J, with 14 bases between. Germline V CDR1 and CDR2: DFQATT, SNEGSKA (reference sequence). The CDR3 length is 14 residues. The CDR3 sequence is CSARSEPYQETQYF. The CDR3 nucleotides read TGCAGTGCCAGATCCGAACCGTACCAAGAGACCCAGTACTTC.

The chain carries TRBV6-4 and TRBJ1-1; unclear D gene. This CDR3 comprises 13 residues. Germline CDR1 reads MRHNA; CDR2 reads SNTAGT. The V and J ends lost 5 bases and 4 bases respectively, with 11 bases between them. In DNA, the CDR3 is TGTGCCAGCAGTTCTCAGTCCGGCACTGAAGCTTTCTTT. This gives the protein CASSSQSGTEAFF.

The DNA of the CDR3 is TGCAGTGCCAATAGCGGGAGGGGGGACAATGAGCAGTTCTTC. Encoded protein: CSANSGRGDNEQFF. This chain connects TRBV20-1 to TRBJ2-1; 11 nucleotides align to TRBD2. CDR3 size: 14 residues. With 6 bases clipped from V and 5 bases from J, the junction kept 6 bases outside the gene matches. Germline V gene sequence: CDR1 DFQATT, CDR2 SNEGSKA (reference sequence).

This clonotype was seen a few times. The V gene is TRBV7-8, the J gene TRBJ2-5; TRBD2 matches at 8 bases. Looked up from germline, CDR1 is SGHVS and CDR2 is FQNEAQ. The CDR3 contains 15 residues. The V and J ends lost 0 bases and 1 base, in that order; junction bases with no gene match: 1. Written as DNA, the CDR3 is TGTGCCAGCAGCTTAGCGGCGGGAGGCCAAGAGACCCAGTACTTC. This gives the protein CASSLAAGGQETQYF. The whole variable domain, filled in from reference TRBV7-8 and TRBJ2-5, reads GAGVSQSPRYKVAKRGQDVALRCDPISGHVSLFWYQQALGQGPEFLTYFQNEAQLDKSGLPSDRFFAERPEGSVSTLKIQRTQQEDSAVYLCASSLAAGGQETQYFGPGTRLLVL.

V is TRBV2 and J is TRBJ2-3; D gene ambiguous. CDR3 size: 11 residues. Germline V gene sequence: CDR1 SNHLY, CDR2 FYNNEI. V gave up 6 bases and J gave up 6 bases, with 7 bases separating them. The CDR3 nucleotides read TGTGCCAGCAGAGGATGGGATACGCAGTATTTT. Translating it yields CASRGWDTQYF.

The chain joins TRBV5-1 to TRBJ1-1, with 7 bases matching TRBD1. This CDR3 spans 14 amino acids. Germline assignment: CDR1 SGHRS and CDR2 YFSETQ. With 4 bases clipped from V and 6 bases from J, the junction kept 9 bases outside the gene matches. This CDR3 reads CASSLRGQGAEAFF. The CDR3 DNA sequence: TGCGCCAGCAGCCTAAGGGGGCAGGGCGCTGAAGCTTTCTTT.

This clonotype was detected only a few times. This chain links TRBV4-1 with TRBJ2-3; unclear D gene. V was cut by 2 bases and J by 2 bases, with 14 bases left in between. Germline loops: CDR1 MGHRA, CDR2 YSYEKL. The CDR3 covers 16 residues. CDR3: CASSQTIQRFTDTQYF. Written as DNA, the CDR3 is TGCGCCAGCAGCCAAACGATACAGCGCTTCACAGATACGCAGTATTTT.

The chain carries TRBV7-2 and TRBJ2-7; TRBD1 matches 8 bases. Germline CDR1 SGHTA, CDR2 FQGNSA. This CDR3 comprises 17 residues. V lost 1 base to trimming and J lost 6 bases; unmatched junction nucleotides: 14. This chain's CDR3 is CASSLVSLGQGEAEQYF. CDR3 nucleotide sequence: TGTGCCAGCAGCTTAGTAAGTCTTGGACAGGGTGAGGCCGAGCAGTACTTC.